These 19 T cell receptor beta chains share one sample of origin, sequenced in a study of T cells in Graves' hyperthyroidism and ophthalmopathy. It was RNA transcripts that yielded the amplified TCR beta CDR3 regions. TCR CDR3 underwent first-round RT-PCR with the HTBI primer set. TCRdb itself ran the multiplex PCR reads through MiXCR, one entry per CDR3 protein. Among under 700,000 distinct CDR3 sequences listed, around 42% were seen once. Sequenced: peripheral blood or thyroid tissue (not recorded which). Receptor source: a woman under 30 with Graves' hyperthyroidism.

This clonotype has more than one count but fewer than ten. The chain couples TRBV7-2 to TRBJ2-5, with TRBD2 matching over 7 bases. V dropped 4 bases and J dropped 1; count of bases not matched to a gene: 9. Germline CDR1 reads SGHTA; CDR2 reads FQGNSA. The CDR3 sequence is 16 residues long. In DNA, the CDR3 is TGTGCCAGCAGCTGGTCGTCGGCTAGCGGCCAAGAGACCCAGTACTTC. It specifies CASSWSSASGQETQYF.

This clonotype was detected many times. V and J are TRBV2 and TRBJ2-6, with no clear D. Germline CDR1 reads SNHLY; CDR2 reads FYNNEI. CDR3 length: 12 residues. Between the trimmed V and J ends, which lost 6 bases and 4 bases, there was a span of 4 bases. CDR3 residues: CASRGGANVLTF. Here the CDR3 DNA reads TGTGCCAGCAGAGGAGGGGCCAACGTCCTGACTTTC.

The table lists this clonotype with a few counts. This chain connects TRBV7-3 to TRBJ2-5; 7 bases align to TRBD2. The germline V gene encodes CDR1 SGHTA and CDR2 FQGTGA. The CDR3 contains 18 residues. Trimming at V came to 4 bases and at J to 5 bases, leaving 19 bases not matched to a gene. The CDR3 here is CASSSPGRSSGGMETQYF. The CDR3 DNA is TGTGCCAGCAGCTCGCCGGGACGGTCCTCCGGGGGGATGGAGACCCAGTACTTC. The whole variable domain, remainder taken from reference TRBV7-3 and TRBJ2-5, is GAGVSQTPSNKVTEKGKYVELRCDPISGHTALYWYRQSLGQGPEFLIYFQGTGAADDSGLPNDRFFAVRPEGSVSTLKIQRTERGDSAVYLCASSSPGRSSGGMETQYFGPGTRLLVL.

V gene TRBV2 combines with J gene TRBJ2-5, with D perhaps given as TRBD1 or TRBD2 (5 bases each). The CDR3 runs to 12 residues. Germline CDR1 and CDR2: SNHLY and FYNNEI. V was trimmed by 4 bases and J by 4 bases, leaving 7 bases between them. CDR3: CASSAGRETQYF. The CDR3 DNA reads as TGTGCCAGCAGTGCGGGGCGAGAGACCCAGTACTTC.

This clonotype was counted between two and nine times. The chain employs TRBV12-3 or TRBV12-4 and TRBJ1-1; maybe TRBD1 (5 bases). The CDR3 consists of 14 residues. V lost 7 bases and J 1 base, leaving 13 bases between the germline ends. The CDR3 DNA sequence: TGTGCCAGCATACCGGGACGGGCGAACACTGAAGCTTTCTTT. It yields the protein CASIPGRANTEAFF.

In DNA form, the CDR3 reads TGTGCCATCAGTGTGAAACTAGCGGGAGCGTCCGGGGAGCTGTTTTTT. It codes for CAISVKLAGASGELFF. This sequence joins TRBV10-3 and TRBJ2-2, with 11 bases identical to TRBD2. Germline CDR1 reads ENHRY; CDR2 reads SYGVKD. The CDR3 consists of 16 residues. Losses at the gene ends were 4 bases for V and 6 bases for J; bases not matched to a gene: 7.

Worth noting for this clonotype: A read error may produce the germline difference seen at one junction end. This chain connects TRBV10-3 to TRBJ1-4, with D perhaps TRBD1 (6 bases). Per the germline V gene, CDR1 is ENHRY and CDR2 is SYGVKD. The CDR3 extends over 18 amino acids. The CDR3 loop is CASSEVTGQSVYGEKLFF. The CDR3 coding sequence is TGTGCCAGCAGTGAAGTCACAGGGCAATCGGTGTACGGTGAAAAACTGTTTTTT.

V gene TRBV14 combines with J gene TRBJ1-4, with D maybe TRBD1 (6 bases). Germline V CDR1 and CDR2: SGHDN, FVKESK. There are 14 residues in the CDR3. Trimming took 4 bases from V and 7 from J, leaving 13 bases between them. CDR3 sequence reads: CASSPTGSGEKLFF. CDR3 DNA: TGTGCCAGCAGCCCTACAGGGTCCGGTGAAAAACTGTTTTTT.

Comment on this clonotype: A much bigger clone sits one base away, suggesting this may be a read error. This sequence joins TRBV7-9 and TRBJ2-5, with D possibly being TRBD1 or TRBD2 (5 bases each). CDR1 SEHNR and CDR2 FQNEAQ come from the germline V gene (reference sequence). The CDR3 contains 14 residues. Trimming removed 4 bases from V and 2 bases from J, with 11 bases in between. CDR3 amino acids: CASSSGRVQETQYF. The CDR3 region has the DNA TGTGCCAGCAGCTCGGGACGGGTACAAGAGACCCAGTACTTC.

The chain is built from TRBV11-1 and TRBJ1-2; D is perhaps TRBD1 (6 bases). V lost 6 bases to trimming and J lost 2 bases, with 19 bases between them. The CDR3 has 16 residues. The germline V gene encodes CDR1 SGHAT and CDR2 FQDESV (reference sequence). The CDR3 spells CASSPVVNTGNYGYTF. The CDR3 coding sequence is TGTGCCAGCAGTCCTGTCGTAAATACAGGGAACTATGGCTACACCTTC.

This clonotype came up once. The junction and the germline gene differ at one end; a read error may be behind it. The chain uses TRBV11-2 and TRBJ1-4; D possibly corresponds to TRBD1 (5 bases). CDR1 and CDR2 from the germline V gene are SGHAT and FQNNGV. The CDR3 has 24 residues. This CDR3 is CASTLIPGQGRTEAVRKGSEKLFF. CDR3 nucleotide sequence: TGTGCCAGCACCTTAATTCCCGGACAAGGGAGGACTGAAGCTGTGAGGAAGGGGAGTGAAAAACTGTTTTTT.

The CDR3 DNA sequence: TGCAGTGCTAGTTCTCCGGGAAGAAATGAAGCTTTCTTT. The encoded protein is CSASSPGRNEAFF. This chain connects TRBV20-1 to TRBJ1-1, with D unresolved. The V and J ends lost 3 bases and 7 bases respectively, with 15 bases between them. This CDR3 is built from 13 residues. Germline assignment: CDR1 DFQATT and CDR2 SNEGSKA (reference sequence).

This clonotype was seen more than once but under ten times. The chain joins TRBV7-8 to TRBJ1-1; D remains ambiguous. The CDR3 contains 14 residues. V was pared by 4 bases and J by 6 bases, with 15 bases between. Germline V gene lookup returns CDR1 SGHVS and CDR2 FQNEAQ. The CDR3 is CASSSRPTSAEAFF. The CDR3 DNA reads as TGTGCCAGCAGCTCCCGACCGACCTCGGCTGAAGCTTTCTTT.

This clonotype appeared a few times. The genes are TRBV20-1 and TRBJ1-1; D call uncertain. Trimming took 6 bases from V and 2 from J, leaving 10 bases between them. This CDR3 region has 12 residues. CDR1 DFQATT and CDR2 SNEGSKA come from the germline V gene (reference sequence). The CDR3 here is CSAPPGNTEAFF. The DNA of the CDR3 is TGCAGTGCCCCCCCGGGAAACACTGAAGCTTTCTTT.

There are a few counts of this clonotype. V and J are TRBV9 and TRBJ1-1; no clear D. Germline V gene lookup returns CDR1 SGDLS and CDR2 YYNGEE. The CDR3 totals 14 residues. Trimming pared 4 bases from V and 3 bases from J, leaving 13 bases between. The DNA for the CDR3 is TGTGCCAGCAGCCCCCGAGGTTGGGACACTGAAGCTTTCTTT. It is translated as CASSPRGWDTEAFF.

The sample holds many counts of this clonotype. CDR3 nucleotide sequence: TGTGCCAGCAGCTTAGCGCAGGGGTACACTGAAGCTTTCTTT. This translates into CASSLAQGYTEAFF. V usage is TRBV7-9 and J usage is TRBJ1-1; tentative D call: TRBD1 (6 bases). This CDR3 has 14 amino acids. From germline, CDR1 is SEHNR and CDR2 FQNEAQ (reference sequence). The germline V and J ends were trimmed by 0 bases and 3 bases, with 8 bases remaining between them.

This clonotype was recorded a few times. CDR3 residues: CSARDTRRSYEQYF. CDR3 sequence (DNA): TGCAGTGCTAGAGATACGCGTCGCTCCTACGAGCAGTACTTC. V gene TRBV20-1 combines with J gene TRBJ2-7; D gene uncertain. Germline V gene data show CDR1 as DFQATT and CDR2 as SNEGSKA (reference sequence). This CDR3 has 14 amino acids. Trimming removed 0 bases from V and 0 bases from J, with 9 bases in between.

Comments on this clonotype: A much larger clone is a single base away; this may be a read error. This rearrangement joins TRBV24-1 to TRBJ1-2, with TRBD1 matching over 9 bases. V lost 7 bases to trimming and J lost 4 bases; unmatched junction nucleotides: 6. The CDR3 runs 14 residues. Looked up from germline, CDR1 is KGHDR and CDR2 is SFDVKD. DNA of the CDR3: TGTGCCACCAGCCTTGGGACAGGGACCTATGGCTACACCTTC. Translated, it gives CATSLGTGTYGYTF.

This clonotype appeared a few times. This rearrangement joins TRBV7-9 to TRBJ2-5, with a weak D call TRBD1 (6 bases). Trimming took off 2 bases at V and 4 bases at J, with 17 bases between the two ends. The CDR3 has 16 amino acids. Germline-derived CDR1 and CDR2 are SEHNR and FQNEAQ (reference sequence). CDR3 in amino acids: CASSLNVRGLGETQYF. CDR3 coding DNA: TGTGCCAGCAGCTTAAATGTTAGGGGGTTGGGAGAGACCCAGTACTTC. The variable domain in full, with the rest retrieved from reference TRBV7-9 and TRBJ2-5, is DTGVSQNPRHKITKRGQNVTFRCDPISEHNRLYWYRQTLGQGPEFLTYFQNEAQLEKSRLLSDRFSAERPKGSFSTLEIQRTEQGDSAMYLCASSLNVRGLGETQYFGPGTRLLVL.